This entry concerns a single T cell receptor (beta chain). The germline CDR1 and CDR2 sequences are MNHEY and SMNVEV (reference sequence). The CDR3 runs to 17 residues. Trimming took 6 bases from V and 0 from J, leaving 20 bases between them. Sequenced by immunoSEQ multiplex PCR; TCRdb stores in-frame clones only, minus some. The sample has over 70,000 clones, under 80% seen once; the top ten hold about 5.7%. This specimen comes from a study of OX40 agonist ivuxolimab in advanced cancers. The chain recombines TRBV27 with TRBJ1-1, with a weak D call TRBD1 (5 bases). Source: CD4+ or CD8+ T cells sorted from blood, taken in a trial of the OX40 agonist ivuxolimab. This TCR was sampled from an adult with an advanced solid tumor such as melanoma, head and neck, liver or kidney cancer. CDR3 DNA: TGTGCCAGCAGCTTCATCGTCCCAAGGGGAATGAACACTGAAGCTTTCTTT. The encoded protein is CASSFIVPRGMNTEAFF.